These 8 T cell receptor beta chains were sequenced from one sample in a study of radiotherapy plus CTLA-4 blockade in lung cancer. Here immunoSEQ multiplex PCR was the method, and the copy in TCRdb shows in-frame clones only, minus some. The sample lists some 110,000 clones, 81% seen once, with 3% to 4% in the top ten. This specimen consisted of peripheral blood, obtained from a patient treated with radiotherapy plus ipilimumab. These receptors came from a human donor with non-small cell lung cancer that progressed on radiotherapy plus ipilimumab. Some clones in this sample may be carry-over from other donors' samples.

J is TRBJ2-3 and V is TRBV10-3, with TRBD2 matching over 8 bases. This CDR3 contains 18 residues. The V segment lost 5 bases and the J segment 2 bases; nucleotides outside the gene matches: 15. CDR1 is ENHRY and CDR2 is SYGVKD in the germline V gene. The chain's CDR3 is CAISFSVGGAGSTDTQYF. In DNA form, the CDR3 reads TGTGCCATCAGTTTCAGTGTCGGGGGGGCCGGATCCACAGATACGCAGTATTTT.

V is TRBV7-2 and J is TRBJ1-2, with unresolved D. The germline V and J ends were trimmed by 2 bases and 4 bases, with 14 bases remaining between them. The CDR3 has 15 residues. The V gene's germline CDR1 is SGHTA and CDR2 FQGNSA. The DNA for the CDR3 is TGTGCCAGCAGCTTATCTATCGGGCAGGTCTATGGCTACACCTTC. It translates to CASSLSIGQVYGYTF.

CDR3 nucleotide sequence: TGTGCCAGCAGCCCTAGGGGTCCTGGAAACACCATATATTTT. Encoded protein: CASSPRGPGNTIYF. The chain couples TRBV7-6 to TRBJ1-3; possible D gene TRBD1, 5 bases. The CDR3 loop spans 14 amino acids. Trimming left V 5 bases short and J 2 bases short, with 10 bases between. Looked up from germline, CDR1 is SGHVS and CDR2 is FNYEAQ.

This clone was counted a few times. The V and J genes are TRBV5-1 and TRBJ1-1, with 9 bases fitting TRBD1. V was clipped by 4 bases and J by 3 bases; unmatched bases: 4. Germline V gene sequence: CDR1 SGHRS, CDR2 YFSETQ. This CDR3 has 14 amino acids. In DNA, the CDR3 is TGCGCCAGCAGCCCGGGGACAGGGTACACTGAAGCTTTCTTT. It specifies CASSPGTGYTEAFF.

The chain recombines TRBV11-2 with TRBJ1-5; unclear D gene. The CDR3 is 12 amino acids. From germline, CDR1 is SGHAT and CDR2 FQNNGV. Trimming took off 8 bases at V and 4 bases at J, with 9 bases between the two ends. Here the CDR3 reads CASAQENQPQHF. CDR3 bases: TGTGCCAGCGCTCAGGAAAATCAGCCCCAGCATTTT.

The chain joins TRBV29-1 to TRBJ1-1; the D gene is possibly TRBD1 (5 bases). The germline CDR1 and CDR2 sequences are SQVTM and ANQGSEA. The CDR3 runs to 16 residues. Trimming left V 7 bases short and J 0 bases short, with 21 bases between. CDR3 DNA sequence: TGCAGCGCCCGAATGGGGGTCGGGGGAATGAACACTGAAGCTTTCTTT. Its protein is CSARMGVGGMNTEAFF.

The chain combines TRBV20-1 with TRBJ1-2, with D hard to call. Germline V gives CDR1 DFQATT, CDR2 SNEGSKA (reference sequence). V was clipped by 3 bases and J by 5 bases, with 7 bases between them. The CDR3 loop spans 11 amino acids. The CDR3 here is CSASKVYGYTF. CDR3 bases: TGCAGTGCTAGTAAAGTTTATGGCTACACCTTC.

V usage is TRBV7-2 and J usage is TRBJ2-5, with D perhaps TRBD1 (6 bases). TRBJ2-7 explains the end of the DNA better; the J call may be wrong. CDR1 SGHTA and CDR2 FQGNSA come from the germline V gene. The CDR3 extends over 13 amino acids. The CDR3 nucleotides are TGTGCCAGCAGCTTTAGACAGGACTACGAGCAGTACTTC. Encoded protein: CASSFRQDYEQYF.